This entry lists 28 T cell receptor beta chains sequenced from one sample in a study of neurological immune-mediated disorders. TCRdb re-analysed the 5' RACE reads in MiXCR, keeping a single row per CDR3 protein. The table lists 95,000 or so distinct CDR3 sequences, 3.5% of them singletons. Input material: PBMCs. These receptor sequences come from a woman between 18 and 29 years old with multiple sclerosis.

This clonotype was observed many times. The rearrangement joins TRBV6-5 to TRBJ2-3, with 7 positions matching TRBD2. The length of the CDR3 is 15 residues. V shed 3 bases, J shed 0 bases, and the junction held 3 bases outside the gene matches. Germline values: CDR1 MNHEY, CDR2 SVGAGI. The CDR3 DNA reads TGTGCCAGCAGTTATAGCGGGTACAGCACAGATACGCAGTATTTT. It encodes CASSYSGYSTDTQYF.

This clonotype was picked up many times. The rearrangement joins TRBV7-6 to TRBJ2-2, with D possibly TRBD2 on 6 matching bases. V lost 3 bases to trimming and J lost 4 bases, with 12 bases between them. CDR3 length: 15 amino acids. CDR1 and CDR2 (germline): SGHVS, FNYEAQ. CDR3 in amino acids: CASSLGGTATGELFF. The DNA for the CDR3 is TGTGCCAGCAGCTTGGGCGGGACCGCCACCGGGGAGCTGTTTTTT.

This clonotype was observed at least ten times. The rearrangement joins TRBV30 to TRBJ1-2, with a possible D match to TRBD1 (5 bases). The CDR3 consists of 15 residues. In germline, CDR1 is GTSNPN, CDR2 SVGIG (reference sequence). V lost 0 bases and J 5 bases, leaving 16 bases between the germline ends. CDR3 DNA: TGTGCCTGGAGTGTAGGGACCTTTGGCGGGTATGGCTACACCTTC. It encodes CAWSVGTFGGYGYTF.

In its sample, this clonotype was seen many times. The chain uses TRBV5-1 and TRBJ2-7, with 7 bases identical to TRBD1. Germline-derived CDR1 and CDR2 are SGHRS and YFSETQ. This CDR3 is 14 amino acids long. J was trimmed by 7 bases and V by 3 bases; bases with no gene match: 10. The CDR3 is CASSSATGIGEQYF. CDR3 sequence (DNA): TGCGCCAGCAGCTCGGCGACAGGGATAGGGGAGCAGTACTTC.

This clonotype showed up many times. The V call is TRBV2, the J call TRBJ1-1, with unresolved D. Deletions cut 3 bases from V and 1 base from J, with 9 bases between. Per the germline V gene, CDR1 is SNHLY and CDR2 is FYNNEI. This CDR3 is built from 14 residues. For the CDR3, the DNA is TGTGCCAGCAGTGACTTGGGTAGGAACACTGAAGCTTTCTTT. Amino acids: CASSDLGRNTEAFF.

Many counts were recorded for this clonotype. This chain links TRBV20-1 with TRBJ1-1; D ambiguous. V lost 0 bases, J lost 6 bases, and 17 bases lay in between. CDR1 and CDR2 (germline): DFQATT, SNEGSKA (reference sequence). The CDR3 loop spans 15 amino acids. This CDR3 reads CSAREVAWVSAEAFF. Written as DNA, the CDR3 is TGCAGTGCTAGAGAAGTGGCTTGGGTTAGTGCTGAAGCTTTCTTT.

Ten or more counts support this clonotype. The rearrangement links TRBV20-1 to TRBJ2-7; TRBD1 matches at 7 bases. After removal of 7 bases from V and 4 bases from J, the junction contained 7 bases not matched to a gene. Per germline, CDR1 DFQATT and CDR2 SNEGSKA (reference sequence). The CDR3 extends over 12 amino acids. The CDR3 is CSGGTEIYEQYF. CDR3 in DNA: TGCAGTGGGGGGACAGAAATTTACGAGCAGTACTTC.

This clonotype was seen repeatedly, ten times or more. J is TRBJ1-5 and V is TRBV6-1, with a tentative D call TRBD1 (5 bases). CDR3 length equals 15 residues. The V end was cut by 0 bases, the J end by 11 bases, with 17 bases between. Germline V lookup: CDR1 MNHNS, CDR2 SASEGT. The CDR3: CASSEAGDSNQAQHF. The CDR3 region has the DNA TGTGCCAGCAGTGAAGCGGGGGATTCAAATCAAGCCCAGCATTTT.

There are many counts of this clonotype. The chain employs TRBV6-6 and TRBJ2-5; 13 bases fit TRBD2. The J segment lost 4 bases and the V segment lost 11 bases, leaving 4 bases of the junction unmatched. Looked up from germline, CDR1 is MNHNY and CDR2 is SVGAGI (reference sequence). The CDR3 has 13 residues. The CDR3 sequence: CAVRLAGGETQYF. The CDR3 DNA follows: TGTGCCGTTCGACTAGCGGGAGGAGAGACCCAGTACTTC.

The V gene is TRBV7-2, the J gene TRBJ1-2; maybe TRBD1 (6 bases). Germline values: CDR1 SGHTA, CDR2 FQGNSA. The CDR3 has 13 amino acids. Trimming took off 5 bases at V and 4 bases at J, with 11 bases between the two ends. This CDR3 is CASSPQGTYGYTF. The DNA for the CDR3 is TGTGCCAGCAGCCCTCAGGGGACCTATGGCTACACCTTC.

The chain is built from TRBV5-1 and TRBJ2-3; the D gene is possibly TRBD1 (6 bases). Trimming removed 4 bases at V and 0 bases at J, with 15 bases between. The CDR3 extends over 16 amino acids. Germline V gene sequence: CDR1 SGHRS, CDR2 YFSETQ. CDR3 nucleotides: TGCGCCAGCAGCATATACAGGGCCTTGAGCACAGATACGCAGTATTTT. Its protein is CASSIYRALSTDTQYF.

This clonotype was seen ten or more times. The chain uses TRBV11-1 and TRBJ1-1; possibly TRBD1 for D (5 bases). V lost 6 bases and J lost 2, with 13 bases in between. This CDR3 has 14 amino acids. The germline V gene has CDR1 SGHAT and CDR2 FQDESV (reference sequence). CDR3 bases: TGTGCCAGCAGTTACGACAGTCAAAACACTGAAGCTTTCTTT. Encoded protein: CASSYDSQNTEAFF. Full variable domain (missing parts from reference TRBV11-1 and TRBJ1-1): EAEVAQSPRYKITEKSQAVAFWCDPISGHATLYWYRQILGQGPELLVQFQDESVVDDSQLPKDRFSAERLKGVDSTLKIQPAELGDSAMYLCASSYDSQNTEAFFGQGTRLTVV.

Here the CDR3 DNA reads TGCAGTGCTAGAGAAACAGGGGGTAATGAAAAACTGTTTTTT. Translated, it gives CSARETGGNEKLFF. The chain joins TRBV20-1 to TRBJ1-4; 8 nucleotides line up with TRBD1. After removal of 0 bases from V and 4 bases from J, the junction contained 1 base not matched to a gene. CDR3 length: 14 residues. The germline V gene encodes CDR1 DFQATT and CDR2 SNEGSKA (reference sequence).

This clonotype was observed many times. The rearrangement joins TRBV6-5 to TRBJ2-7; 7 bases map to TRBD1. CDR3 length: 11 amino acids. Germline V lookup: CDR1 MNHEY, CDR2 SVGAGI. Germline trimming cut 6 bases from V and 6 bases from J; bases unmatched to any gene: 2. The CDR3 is CASSRTGEQYF. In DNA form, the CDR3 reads TGTGCCAGCAGCCGGACAGGCGAGCAGTACTTC.

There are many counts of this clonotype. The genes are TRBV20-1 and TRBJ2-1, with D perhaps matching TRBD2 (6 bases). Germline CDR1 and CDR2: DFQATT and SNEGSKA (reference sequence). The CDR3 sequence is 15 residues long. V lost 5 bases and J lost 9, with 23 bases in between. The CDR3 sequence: CSAPPRTGGGGEQFF. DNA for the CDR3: TGCAGTGCTCCTCCCCGGACTGGGGGAGGTGGTGAGCAGTTCTTC.

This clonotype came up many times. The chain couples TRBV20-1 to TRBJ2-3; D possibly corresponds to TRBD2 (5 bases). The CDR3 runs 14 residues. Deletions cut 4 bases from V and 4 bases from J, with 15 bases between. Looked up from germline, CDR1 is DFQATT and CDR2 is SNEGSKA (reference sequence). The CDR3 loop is CSAIAPGVPDTQYF. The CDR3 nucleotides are TGCAGTGCTATCGCCCCCGGGGTACCAGATACGCAGTATTTT.

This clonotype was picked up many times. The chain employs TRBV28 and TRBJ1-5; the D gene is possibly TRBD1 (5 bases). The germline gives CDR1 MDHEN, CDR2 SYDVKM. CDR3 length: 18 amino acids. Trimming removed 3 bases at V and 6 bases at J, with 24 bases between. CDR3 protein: CASSLIDFGGRGLQPQHF. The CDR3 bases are TGTGCCAGCAGTTTGATAGACTTCGGGGGAAGAGGACTTCAGCCCCAGCATTTT. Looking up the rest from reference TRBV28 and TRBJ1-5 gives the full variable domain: DVKVTQSSRYLVKRTGEKVFLECVQDMDHENMFWYRQDPGLGLRLIYFSYDVKMKEKGDIPEGYSVSREKKERFSLILESASTNQTSMYLCASSLIDFGGRGLQPQHFGDGTRLSIL.

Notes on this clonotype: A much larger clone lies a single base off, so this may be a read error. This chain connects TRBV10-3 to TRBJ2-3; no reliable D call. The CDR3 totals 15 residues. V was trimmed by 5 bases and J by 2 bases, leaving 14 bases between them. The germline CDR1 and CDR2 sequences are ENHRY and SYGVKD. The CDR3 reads CAISKDGTYTDTQYF. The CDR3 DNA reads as TGTGCCATCAGTAAGGACGGAACCTACACAGATACGCAGTATTTT.

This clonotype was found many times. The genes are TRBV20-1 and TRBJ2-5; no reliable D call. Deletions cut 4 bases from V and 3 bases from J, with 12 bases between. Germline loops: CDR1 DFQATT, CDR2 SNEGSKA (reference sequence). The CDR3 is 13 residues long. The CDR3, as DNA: TGCAGTGCTAACCCTTCAGTGGAAGAGACCCAGTACTTC. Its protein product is CSANPSVEETQYF.

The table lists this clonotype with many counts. This chain's CDR3 is CASRARGQGVDTF. CDR3 bases: TGTGCCAGCAGGGCTCGCGGACAGGGGGTGGACACCTTC. V gene TRBV6-6 combines with J gene TRBJ1-2; TRBD1 aligns across 10 bases. Germline lookup yields CDR1 MNHNY and CDR2 SVGAGI (reference sequence). Trimming at V came to 6 bases and at J to 12 bases, leaving 10 bases not matched to a gene. This CDR3 contains 13 residues.

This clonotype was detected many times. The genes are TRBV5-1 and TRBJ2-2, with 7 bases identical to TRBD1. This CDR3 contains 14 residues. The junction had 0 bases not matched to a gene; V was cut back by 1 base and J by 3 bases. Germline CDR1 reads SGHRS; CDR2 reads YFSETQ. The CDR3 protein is CASSLTGDTGELFF. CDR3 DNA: TGCGCCAGCAGCTTGACAGGGGACACCGGGGAGCTGTTTTTT.

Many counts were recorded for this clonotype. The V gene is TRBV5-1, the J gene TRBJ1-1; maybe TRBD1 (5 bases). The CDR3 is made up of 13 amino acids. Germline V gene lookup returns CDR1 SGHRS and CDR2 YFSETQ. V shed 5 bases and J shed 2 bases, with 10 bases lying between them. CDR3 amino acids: CASRSTGNTEAFF. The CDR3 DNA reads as TGCGCCAGCAGGTCAACAGGTAACACTGAAGCTTTCTTT.

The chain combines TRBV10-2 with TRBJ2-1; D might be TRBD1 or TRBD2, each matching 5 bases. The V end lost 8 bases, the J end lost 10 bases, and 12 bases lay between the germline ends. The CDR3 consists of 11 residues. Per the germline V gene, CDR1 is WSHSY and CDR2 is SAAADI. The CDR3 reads CASRGPGEQFF. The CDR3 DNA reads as TGCGCCAGCCGGGGCCCCGGCGAGCAGTTCTTC.

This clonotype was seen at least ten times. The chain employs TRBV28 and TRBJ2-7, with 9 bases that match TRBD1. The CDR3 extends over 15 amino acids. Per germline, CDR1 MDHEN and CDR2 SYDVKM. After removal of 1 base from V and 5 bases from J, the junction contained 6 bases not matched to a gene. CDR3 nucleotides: TGTGCCAGCAGTTTATCCGGGACAGGGCAAGACGAGCAGTACTTC. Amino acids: CASSLSGTGQDEQYF.

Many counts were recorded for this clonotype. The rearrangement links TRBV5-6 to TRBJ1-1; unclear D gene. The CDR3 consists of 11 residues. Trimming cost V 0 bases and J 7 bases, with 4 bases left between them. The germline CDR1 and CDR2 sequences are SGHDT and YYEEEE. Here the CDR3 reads CASSLGREAFF. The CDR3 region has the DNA TGTGCCAGCAGCTTGGGCCGTGAAGCTTTCTTT. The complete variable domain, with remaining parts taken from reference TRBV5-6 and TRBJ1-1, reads DAGVTQSPTHLIKTRGQQVTLRCSPKSGHDTVSWYQQALGQGPQFIFQYYEEEERQRGNFPDRFSGHQFPNYSSELNVNALLLGDSALYLCASSLGREAFFGQGTRLTVV.

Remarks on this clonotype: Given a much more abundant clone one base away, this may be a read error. The CDR3 loop reads CASSRTGGHEQFF. The CDR3 nucleotides read TGTGCCAGCAGTAGAACAGGGGGCCATGAGCAGTTCTTC. V and J are TRBV6-1 and TRBJ2-1, with 9 bases identical to TRBD1. J lost 8 bases, V lost 5 bases, and 4 bases had no gene match. Germline assignment: CDR1 MNHNS and CDR2 SASEGT. The CDR3 sequence is 13 residues long.

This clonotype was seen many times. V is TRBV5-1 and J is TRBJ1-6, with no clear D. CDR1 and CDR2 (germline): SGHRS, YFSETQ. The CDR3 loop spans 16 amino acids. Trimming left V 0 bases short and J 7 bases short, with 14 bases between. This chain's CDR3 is CASSLEYSITNSPLHF. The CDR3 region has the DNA TGCGCCAGCAGCTTGGAGTATTCAATAACCAATTCACCCCTCCACTTT.

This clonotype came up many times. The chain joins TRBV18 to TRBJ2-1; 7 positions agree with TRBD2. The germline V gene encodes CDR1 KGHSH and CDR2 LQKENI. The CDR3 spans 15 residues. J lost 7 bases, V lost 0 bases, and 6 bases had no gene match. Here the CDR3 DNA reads TGTGCCAGCTCACCACCCGCCGGGGGAGGGAATGAGCAGTTCTTC. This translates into CASSPPAGGGNEQFF.